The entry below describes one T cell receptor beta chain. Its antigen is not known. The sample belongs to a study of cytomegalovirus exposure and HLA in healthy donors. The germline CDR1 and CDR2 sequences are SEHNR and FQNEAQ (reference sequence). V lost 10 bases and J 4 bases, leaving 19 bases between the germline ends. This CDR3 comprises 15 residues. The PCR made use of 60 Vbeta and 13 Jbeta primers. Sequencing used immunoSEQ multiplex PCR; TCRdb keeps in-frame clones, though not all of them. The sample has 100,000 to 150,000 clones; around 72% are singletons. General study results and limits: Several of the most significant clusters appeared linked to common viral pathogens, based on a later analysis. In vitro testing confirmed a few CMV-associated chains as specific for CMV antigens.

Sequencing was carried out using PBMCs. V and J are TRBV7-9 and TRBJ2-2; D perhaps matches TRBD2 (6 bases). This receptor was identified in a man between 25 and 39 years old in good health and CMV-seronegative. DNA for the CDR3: TGTGCCATCCGGCGGGGTTTGGGGGTCACCGGGGAGCTGTTTTTT. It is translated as CAIRRGLGVTGELFF. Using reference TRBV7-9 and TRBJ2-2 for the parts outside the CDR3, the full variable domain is DTGVSQNPRHKITKRGQNVTFRCDPISEHNRLYWYRQTLGQGPEFLTYFQNEAQLEKSRLLSDRFSAERPKGSFSTLEIQRTEQGDSAMYLCAIRRGLGVTGELFFGEGSRLTVL.